The 4 T cell receptor beta chains in this list originate from one sample, sequenced in a study of tissue T cells after allogeneic stem cell transplantation. As to time point: mouse harvest day 7 after allogeneic transplant. Tail vein injection delivered 10^7 T-cell-depleted bone marrow cells and 10^6 splenic CD5+ T cells. Only in-frame clones appear in the TCRdb table, and some are missing; sequencing was by immunoSEQ multiplex PCR. The sample carries approximately 8,200 clones, less than 45% recorded once. The sample consisted of skin. The receptors originated from a female BALB/c mouse given C57BL/6 T cells with graft-versus-host disease after an allogeneic hematopoietic cell transplant.

Concerning this clone: Any gene name here is a mouse gene name. The observed sequence ends 1 residue before the CDR3 terminus, with the missing tail filled in from the germline J gene. The rearrangement uses TRBV13-1 and TRBJ1-6; D might be TRBD1 (6 bases). TRBJ1-6 qualifies as an ORF whose function is uncertain. This CDR3 has 13 amino acids. V gave up 2 bases and J gave up 8 bases, with 8 bases separating them. Per the germline V gene, CDR1 is NSHNY and CDR2 is SYGAGN. The CDR3 spells CASSDNRDSPLYF. The DNA read from the CDR3 is TGTGCCAGCAGTGACAACAGGGATTCGCCCCTCTAC.

This clone occurred once. Gene names denote mouse genes. The read gets to within 1 residue of the CDR3 end, and the germline J gene fills in the rest. The gene calls are TRBV3 and TRBJ1-3; TRBD1 aligns across 9 bases. Germline CDR1 is SNHLY and CDR2 is FYNGKV (reference sequence). After removal of 1 base from V and 6 bases from J, the junction contained 1 base not matched to a gene. This CDR3 is 14 amino acids long. This chain's CDR3 is CASSLGQGVNTLYF. CDR3 DNA (partial): TGTGCCAGCAGCTTAGGACAGGGGGTAAATACGCTCTAT.

This clone has just a few counts. Gene names and germline refer to mouse. The read terminates 1 residue ahead of where the CDR3 ends, so the germline J gene completes it. V and J are TRBV3 and TRBJ2-7, with 12 nucleotides matching TRBD2. The V gene end was trimmed by 5 bases and the J gene end by 4 bases; junction bases not matched to a gene: 3. Germline loops: CDR1 SNHLY, CDR2 FYNGKV (reference sequence). There are 14 residues in the CDR3. This CDR3 reads CASSVGLGGYEQYF. CDR3 DNA, as far as it was read: TGTGCCAGCAGCGTGGGACTGGGGGGATATGAACAGTAC.

Notes on this clone: The gene symbols are mouse symbols. The read comes to an end 1 residue before the CDR3 does, leaving the germline J gene to fill in the end. V gene TRBV26 combines with J gene TRBJ2-1; 9 positions match TRBD1. This CDR3 region has 13 residues. Germline V gene lookup returns CDR1 KGHPV and CDR2 FQNQEV (reference sequence). V lost 2 bases to trimming and J lost 7 bases; unmatched junction nucleotides: 0. The CDR3 bases that were read are TGTGCCAGCAGTCTGACAGGGGGCGCTGAGCAGTTC. Encoded protein: CASSLTGGAEQF. The CDR3 in full is CASSLTGGAEQFF.